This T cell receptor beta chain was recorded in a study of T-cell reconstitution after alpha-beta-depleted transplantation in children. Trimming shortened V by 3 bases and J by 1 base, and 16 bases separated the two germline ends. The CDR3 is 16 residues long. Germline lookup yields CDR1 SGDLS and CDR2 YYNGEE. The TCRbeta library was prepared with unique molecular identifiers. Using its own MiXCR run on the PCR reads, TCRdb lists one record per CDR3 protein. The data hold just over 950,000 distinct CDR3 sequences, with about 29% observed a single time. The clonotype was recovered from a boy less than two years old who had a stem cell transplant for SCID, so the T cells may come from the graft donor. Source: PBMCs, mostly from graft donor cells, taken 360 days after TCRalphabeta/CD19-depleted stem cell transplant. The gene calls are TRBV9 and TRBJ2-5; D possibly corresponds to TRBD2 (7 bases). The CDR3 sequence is CASSELAGGLQETQYF. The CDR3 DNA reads TGTGCCAGCAGCGAACTAGCCGGGGGGCTCCAAGAGACCCAGTACTTC.